This T cell receptor beta chain was sequenced during a study of blood T cell repertoires in COVID-19. As for the study in general: Researchers got acute and convalescent COVID-19 samples from the United States, Italy and Spain. The analysed material was cDNA or gDNA that came from T cells, B-cell-depleted T cells, or PBMCs.

Original methodology: Estimates of nucleated cell counts were drawn from the amplification of reference gene primers. TCRdb keeps only in-frame clones here, not all; method: immunoSEQ multiplex PCR. That table furnishes V, J and clone size, whereas the DNA furnished D and trimming. This sample has over 600,000 clones, with about 90% found just once. Germline lookup yields CDR1 SGHRS and CDR2 YFSETQ. The CDR3 is 17 residues long. With 1 base clipped from V and 2 bases from J, the junction kept 9 bases outside the gene matches. This TCR was recovered from a woman aged 18-29 years with acute or convalescent COVID-19. The sample comprised peripheral blood. The chain recombines TRBV5-1 with TRBJ1-2, with TRBD1 matching 9 bases. CDR3 amino acids: CASSLLVGDRVNYGYTF. The CDR3 nucleotides are TGCGCCAGCAGCTTGTTGGTTGGGGACAGGGTAAACTATGGCTACACCTTC.